What follows are 7 T cell receptor beta chains derived from one specimen sequenced in a study of cytomegalovirus exposure and HLA in healthy donors. 60 Vbeta and 13 Jbeta primers were used in PCR. Sequencing used immunoSEQ multiplex PCR; TCRdb keeps in-frame clones, though not all of them. This table has approximately 160,000 clones, roughly 65% appearing once. Sequencing was done on a sample of PBMCs. These receptors were taken from a woman in her late teens or twenties in good health and CMV-seropositive.

The chain couples TRBV6-1 to TRBJ2-6, with D uncertain. The germline gives CDR1 MNHNS, CDR2 SASEGT. The CDR3 is 14 residues long. The germline V and J ends were trimmed by 4 bases and 0 bases, with 4 bases remaining between them. In DNA form, the CDR3 reads TGTGCCAGCAGTGCTACCTCTGGGGCCAACGTCCTGACTTTC. Amino acid sequence: CASSATSGANVLTF.

The chain carries TRBV5-1 and TRBJ2-2; the match to TRBD2 covers 8 bases. Trimming at V came to 3 bases and at J to 6 bases, leaving 13 bases not matched to a gene. Germline V gives CDR1 SGHRS, CDR2 YFSETQ. The CDR3 runs to 17 residues. The DNA for the CDR3 is TGCGCCAGCAGCTCCACTCTTGCCGGGACTAGGGCCGGGGAGCTGTTTTTT. Its translation: CASSSTLAGTRAGELFF.

The V call is TRBV30, the J call TRBJ1-5; TRBD1 matches 7 bases. V lost 5 bases to trimming and J lost 2 bases; unmatched junction nucleotides: 9. The germline V gene encodes CDR1 GTSNPN and CDR2 SVGIG (reference sequence). The CDR3 covers 15 residues. CDR3 sequence reads: CAWEEQGIGNQPQHF. The CDR3 DNA follows: TGTGCCTGGGAAGAACAGGGGATAGGCAATCAGCCCCAGCATTTT. Based on the CDR3 plus reference TRBV30 and TRBJ1-5, the full variable domain is SQTIHQWPATLVQPVGSPLSLECTVEGTSNPNLYWYRQAAGRGLQLLFYSVGIGQISSEVPQNLSASRPQDRQFILSSKKLLLSDSGFYLCAWEEQGIGNQPQHFGDGTRLSIL.

The genes are TRBV5-1 and TRBJ2-3; a possible D gene is TRBD1 (5 bases). V lost 0 bases to trimming and J lost 0 bases, with 8 bases between them. Germline values: CDR1 SGHRS, CDR2 YFSETQ. The CDR3 has 15 residues. The CDR3 sequence is CASSLGRASTDTQYF. CDR3 DNA: TGCGCCAGCAGCTTGGGCAGGGCGAGCACAGATACGCAGTATTTT.

This sequence joins TRBV9 and TRBJ1-1; TRBD1 matches at 7 bases. The CDR3 covers 15 residues. V shed 4 bases, J shed 6 bases, and the junction held 12 bases outside the gene matches. CDR1 and CDR2 (germline): SGDLS, YYNGEE. The CDR3 here is CASSSSGTEVAEAFF. The CDR3 DNA reads as TGTGCCAGCAGCTCGTCCGGGACAGAGGTCGCTGAAGCTTTCTTT.

This clone was detected only a few times. This chain connects TRBV28 to TRBJ1-4; 10 nucleotides agree with TRBD1. V gave up 3 bases and J gave up 1 base; unmatched junction bases: 5. The CDR3 has 17 residues. Germline V gene data show CDR1 as MDHEN and CDR2 as SYDVKM. The CDR3 DNA reads as TGTGCCAGCAGTTTGCAGGGACAGGGGCTAACTAATGAAAAACTGTTTTTT. This sequence encodes CASSLQGQGLTNEKLFF.

CDR3 sequence reads: CASSALTSFTGELFF. The CDR3 DNA reads TGTGCCAGCAGCGCACTGACTAGTTTCACCGGGGAGCTGTTTTTT. The chain has TRBV9 and TRBJ2-2; D may be TRBD2 (6 bases). The CDR3 consists of 15 residues. V lost 3 bases and J lost 4, with 13 bases in between. Germline CDR1 SGDLS, CDR2 YYNGEE.